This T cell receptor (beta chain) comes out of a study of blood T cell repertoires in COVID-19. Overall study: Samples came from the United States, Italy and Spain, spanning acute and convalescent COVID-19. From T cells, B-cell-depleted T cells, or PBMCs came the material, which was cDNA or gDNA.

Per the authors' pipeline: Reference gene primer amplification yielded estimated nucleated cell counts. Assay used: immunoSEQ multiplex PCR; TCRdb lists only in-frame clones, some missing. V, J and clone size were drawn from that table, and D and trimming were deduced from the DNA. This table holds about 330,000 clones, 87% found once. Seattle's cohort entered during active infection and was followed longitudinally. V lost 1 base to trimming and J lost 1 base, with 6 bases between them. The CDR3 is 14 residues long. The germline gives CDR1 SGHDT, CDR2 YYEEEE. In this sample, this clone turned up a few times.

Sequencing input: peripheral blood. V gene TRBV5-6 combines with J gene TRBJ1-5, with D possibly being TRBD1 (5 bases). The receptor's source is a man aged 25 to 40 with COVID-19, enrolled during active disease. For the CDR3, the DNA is TGTGCCAGCAGCTTGAGGGGCAGCAATCAGCCCCAGCATTTT. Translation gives CASSLRGSNQPQHF.